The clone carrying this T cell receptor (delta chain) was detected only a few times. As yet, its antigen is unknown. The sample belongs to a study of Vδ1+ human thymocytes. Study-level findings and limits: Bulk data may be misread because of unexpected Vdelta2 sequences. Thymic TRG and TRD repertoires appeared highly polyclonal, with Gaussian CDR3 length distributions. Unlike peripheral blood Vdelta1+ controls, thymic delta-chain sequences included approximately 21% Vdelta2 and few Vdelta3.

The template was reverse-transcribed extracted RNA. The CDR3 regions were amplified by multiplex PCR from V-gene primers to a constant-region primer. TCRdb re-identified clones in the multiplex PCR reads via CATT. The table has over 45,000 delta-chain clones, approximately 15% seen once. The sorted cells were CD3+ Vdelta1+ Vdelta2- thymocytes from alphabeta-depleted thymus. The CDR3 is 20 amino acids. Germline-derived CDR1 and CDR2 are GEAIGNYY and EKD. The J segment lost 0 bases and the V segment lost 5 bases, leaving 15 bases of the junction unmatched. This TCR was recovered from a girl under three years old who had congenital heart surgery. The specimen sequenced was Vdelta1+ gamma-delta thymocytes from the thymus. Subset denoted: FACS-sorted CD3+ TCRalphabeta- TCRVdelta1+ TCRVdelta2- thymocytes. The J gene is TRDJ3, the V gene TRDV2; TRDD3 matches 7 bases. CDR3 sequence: CACAWGFRGQSSWDTRQMFF. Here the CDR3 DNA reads TGTGCCTGTGCCTGGGGGTTTAGAGGTCAAAGCTCCTGGGACACCCGACAGATGTTTTTC.